This T cell receptor beta chain was sequenced in a study of beta chain features in type 1 diabetes. Study findings and constraints: cDNA-based sequencing might over-represent cells highly expressing TCR. Sampled from patients, naive, central memory and Treg TCRB repertoires appeared more similar than those sampled from healthy donors.

Germline values: CDR1 SGHDT, CDR2 YYEEEE. The length of the CDR3 is 15 residues. The V segment lost 4 bases and the J segment 4 bases; nucleotides outside the gene matches: 9. Populations isolated by sorting all had purity greater than 95%. This clone was found a few times. Its antigen is unidentified. The authors reverse transcribed all of the isolated RNA, so sequencing captured expressed TCRB transcripts. Here immunoSEQ multiplex PCR was the method, and the copy in TCRdb shows in-frame clones only, minus some. This table has 680,000 or so clones, around 16% appearing once. The J gene is TRBJ2-5, the V gene TRBV5-6; 8 nucleotides align to TRBD2. The TCR sequence derives from a young man in good health. The source material was naive CD4+ T cells from blood. The CDR3: CASSRLQAGVETQYF. Written as DNA, the CDR3 is TGTGCCAGCAGCCGATTACAAGCGGGGGTAGAGACCCAGTACTTC.